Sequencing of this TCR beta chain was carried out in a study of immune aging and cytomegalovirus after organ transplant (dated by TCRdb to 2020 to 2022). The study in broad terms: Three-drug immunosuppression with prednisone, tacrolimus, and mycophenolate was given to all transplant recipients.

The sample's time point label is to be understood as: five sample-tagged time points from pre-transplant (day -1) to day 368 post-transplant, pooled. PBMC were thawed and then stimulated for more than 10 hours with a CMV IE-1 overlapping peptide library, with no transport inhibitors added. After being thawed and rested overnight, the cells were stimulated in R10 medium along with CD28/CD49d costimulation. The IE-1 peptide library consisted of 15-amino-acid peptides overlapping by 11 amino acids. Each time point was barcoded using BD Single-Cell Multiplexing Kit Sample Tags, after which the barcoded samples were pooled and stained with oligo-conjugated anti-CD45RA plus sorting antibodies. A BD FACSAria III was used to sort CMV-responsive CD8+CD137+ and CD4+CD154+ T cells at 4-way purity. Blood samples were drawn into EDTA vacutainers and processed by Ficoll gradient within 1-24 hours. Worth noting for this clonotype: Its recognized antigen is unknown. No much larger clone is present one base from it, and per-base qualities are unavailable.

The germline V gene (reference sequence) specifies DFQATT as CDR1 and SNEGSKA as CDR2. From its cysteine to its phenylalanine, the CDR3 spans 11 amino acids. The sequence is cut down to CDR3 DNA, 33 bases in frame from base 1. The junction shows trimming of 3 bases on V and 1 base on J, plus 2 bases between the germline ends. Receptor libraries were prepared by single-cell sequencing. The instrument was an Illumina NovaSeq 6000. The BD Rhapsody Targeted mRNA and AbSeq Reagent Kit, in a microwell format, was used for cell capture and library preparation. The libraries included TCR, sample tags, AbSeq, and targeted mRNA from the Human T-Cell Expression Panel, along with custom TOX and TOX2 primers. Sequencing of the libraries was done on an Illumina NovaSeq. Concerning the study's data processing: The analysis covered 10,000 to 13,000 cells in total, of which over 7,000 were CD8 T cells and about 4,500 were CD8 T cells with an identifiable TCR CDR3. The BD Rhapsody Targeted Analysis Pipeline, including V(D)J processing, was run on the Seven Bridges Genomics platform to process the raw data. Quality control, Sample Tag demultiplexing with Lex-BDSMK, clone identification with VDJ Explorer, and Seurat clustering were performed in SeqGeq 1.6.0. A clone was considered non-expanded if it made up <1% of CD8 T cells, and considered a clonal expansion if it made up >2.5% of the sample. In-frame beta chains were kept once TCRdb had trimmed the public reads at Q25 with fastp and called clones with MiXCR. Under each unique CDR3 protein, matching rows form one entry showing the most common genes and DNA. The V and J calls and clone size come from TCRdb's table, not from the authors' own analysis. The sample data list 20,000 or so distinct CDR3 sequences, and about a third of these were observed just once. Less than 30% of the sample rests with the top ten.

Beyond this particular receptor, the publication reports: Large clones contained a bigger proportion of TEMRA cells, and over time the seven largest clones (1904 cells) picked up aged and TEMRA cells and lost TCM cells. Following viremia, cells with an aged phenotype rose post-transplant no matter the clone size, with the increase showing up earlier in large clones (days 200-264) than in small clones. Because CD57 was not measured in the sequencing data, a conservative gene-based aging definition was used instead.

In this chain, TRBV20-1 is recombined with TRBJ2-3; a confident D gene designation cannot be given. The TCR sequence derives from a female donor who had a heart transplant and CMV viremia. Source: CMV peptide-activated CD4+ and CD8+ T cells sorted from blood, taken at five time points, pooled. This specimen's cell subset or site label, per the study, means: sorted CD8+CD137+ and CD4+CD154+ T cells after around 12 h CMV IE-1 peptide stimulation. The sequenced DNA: TGCAGTGCTAGCGGCACAGATACGCAGTATTTT. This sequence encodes CSASGTDTQYF.